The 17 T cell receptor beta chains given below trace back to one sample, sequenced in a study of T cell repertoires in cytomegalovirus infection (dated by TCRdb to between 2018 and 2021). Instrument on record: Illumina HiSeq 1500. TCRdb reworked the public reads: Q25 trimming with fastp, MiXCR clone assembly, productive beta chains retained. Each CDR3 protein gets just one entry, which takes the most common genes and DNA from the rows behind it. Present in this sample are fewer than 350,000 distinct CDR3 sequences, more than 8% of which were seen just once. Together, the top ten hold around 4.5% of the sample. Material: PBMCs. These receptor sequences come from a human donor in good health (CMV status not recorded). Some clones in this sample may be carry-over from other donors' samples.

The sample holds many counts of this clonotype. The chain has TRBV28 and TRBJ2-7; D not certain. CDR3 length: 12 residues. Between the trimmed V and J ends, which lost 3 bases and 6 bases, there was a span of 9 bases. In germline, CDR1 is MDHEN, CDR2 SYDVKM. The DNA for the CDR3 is TGTGCCAGCAGTTTTTCATTAGGCGAGCAGTACTTC. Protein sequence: CASSFSLGEQYF.

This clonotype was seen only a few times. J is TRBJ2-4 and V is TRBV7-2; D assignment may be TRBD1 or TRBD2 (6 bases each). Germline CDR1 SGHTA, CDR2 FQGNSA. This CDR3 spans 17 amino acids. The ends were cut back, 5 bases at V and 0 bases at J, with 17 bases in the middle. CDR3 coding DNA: TGTGCCAGCAGCCCGATCCCAGGGGACTTAGCCAAAAACATTCAGTACTTC. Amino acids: CASSPIPGDLAKNIQYF.

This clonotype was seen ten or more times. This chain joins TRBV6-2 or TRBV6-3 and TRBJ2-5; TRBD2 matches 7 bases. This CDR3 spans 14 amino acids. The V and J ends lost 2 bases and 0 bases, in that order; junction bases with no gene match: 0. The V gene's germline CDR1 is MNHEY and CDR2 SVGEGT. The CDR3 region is CASSYGGDQETQYF. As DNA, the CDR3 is TGTGCCAGCAGTTACGGGGGGGACCAAGAGACCCAGTACTTC.

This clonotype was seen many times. The CDR3 sequence is CASRNSRGSNQPQHF. The CDR3 DNA follows: TGTGCCAGCAGGAATTCAAGGGGGAGCAATCAGCCCCAGCATTTT. V gene TRBV27 combines with J gene TRBJ1-5, with TRBD1 as a possible D gene (6 bases). The CDR3 totals 15 residues. Germline V gene data show CDR1 as MNHEY and CDR2 as SMNVEV (reference sequence). Between the trimmed V and J ends, which lost 6 bases and 1 base, there was a span of 13 bases.

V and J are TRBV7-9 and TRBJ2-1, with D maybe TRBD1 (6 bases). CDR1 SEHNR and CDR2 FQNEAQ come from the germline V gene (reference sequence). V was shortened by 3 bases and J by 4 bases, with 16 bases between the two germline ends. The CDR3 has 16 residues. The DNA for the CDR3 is TGTGCCAGCAGCTTGAATGAGGGGGTGGAATACAATGAGCAGTTCTTC. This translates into CASSLNEGVEYNEQFF.

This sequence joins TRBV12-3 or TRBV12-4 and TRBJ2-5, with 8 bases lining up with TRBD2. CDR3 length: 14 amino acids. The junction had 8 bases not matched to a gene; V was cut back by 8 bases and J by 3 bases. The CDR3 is CASGGTSAKETQYF. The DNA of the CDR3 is TGTGCCAGCGGCGGGACTAGTGCAAAAGAGACCCAGTACTTC.

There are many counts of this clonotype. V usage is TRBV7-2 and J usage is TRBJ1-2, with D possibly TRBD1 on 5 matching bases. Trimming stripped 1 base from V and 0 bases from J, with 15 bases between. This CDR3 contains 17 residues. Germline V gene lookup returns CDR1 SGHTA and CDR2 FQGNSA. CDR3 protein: CASSLVPTGLANYGYTF. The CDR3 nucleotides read TGTGCCAGCAGCTTAGTCCCTACAGGCTTAGCTAACTATGGCTACACCTTC.

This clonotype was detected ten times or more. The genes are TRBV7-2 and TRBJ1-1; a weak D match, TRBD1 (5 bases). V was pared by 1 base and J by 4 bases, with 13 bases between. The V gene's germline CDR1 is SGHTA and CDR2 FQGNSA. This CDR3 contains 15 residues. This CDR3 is CASSLDGGGGTEAFF. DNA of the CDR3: TGTGCCAGCAGCTTAGATGGCGGCGGGGGCACTGAAGCTTTCTTT.

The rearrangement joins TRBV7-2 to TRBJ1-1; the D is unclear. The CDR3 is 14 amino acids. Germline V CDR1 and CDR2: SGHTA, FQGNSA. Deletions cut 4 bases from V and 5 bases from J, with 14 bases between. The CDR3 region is CASSSQAGNTEAFF. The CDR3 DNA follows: TGTGCCAGCAGCTCCCAGGCGGGGAATACTGAAGCTTTCTTT.

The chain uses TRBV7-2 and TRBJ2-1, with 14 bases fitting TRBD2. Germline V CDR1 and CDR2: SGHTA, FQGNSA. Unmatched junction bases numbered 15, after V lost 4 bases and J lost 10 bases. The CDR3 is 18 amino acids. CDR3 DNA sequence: TGTGCCAGCAGCTCTCAGGGACGACTAGCGGGAGGGCCAGGGGAGCAGTTCTTC. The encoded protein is CASSSQGRLAGGPGEQFF.

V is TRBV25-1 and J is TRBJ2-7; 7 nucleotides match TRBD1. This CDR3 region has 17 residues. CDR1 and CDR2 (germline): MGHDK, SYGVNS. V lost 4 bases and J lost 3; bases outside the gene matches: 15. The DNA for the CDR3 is TGTGCCAGCAGTGCGGCAGGCAGGGGGTTTAGGGACTACGAGCAGTACTTC. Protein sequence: CASSAAGRGFRDYEQYF.

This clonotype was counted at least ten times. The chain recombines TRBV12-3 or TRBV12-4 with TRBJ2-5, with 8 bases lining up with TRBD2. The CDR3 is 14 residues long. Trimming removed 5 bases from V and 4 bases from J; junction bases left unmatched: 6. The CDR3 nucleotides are TGTGCCAGCAGTCCCGGGACTAGGATAGAGACCCAGTACTTC. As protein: CASSPGTRIETQYF.

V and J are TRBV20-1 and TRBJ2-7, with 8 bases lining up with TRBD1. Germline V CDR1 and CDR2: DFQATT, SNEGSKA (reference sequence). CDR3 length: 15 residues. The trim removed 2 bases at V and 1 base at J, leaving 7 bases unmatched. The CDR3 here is CSARLYRDRSYEQYF. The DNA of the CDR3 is TGCAGTGCTAGACTTTACCGGGACAGGTCCTACGAGCAGTACTTC.

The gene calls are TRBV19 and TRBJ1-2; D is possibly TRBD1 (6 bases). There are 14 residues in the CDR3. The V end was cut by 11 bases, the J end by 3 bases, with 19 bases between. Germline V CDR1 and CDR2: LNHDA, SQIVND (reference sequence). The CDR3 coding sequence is TGTGCCGCAGTCGAAGGGGGGAGGTACTATGGCTACACCTTC. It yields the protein CAAVEGGRYYGYTF.

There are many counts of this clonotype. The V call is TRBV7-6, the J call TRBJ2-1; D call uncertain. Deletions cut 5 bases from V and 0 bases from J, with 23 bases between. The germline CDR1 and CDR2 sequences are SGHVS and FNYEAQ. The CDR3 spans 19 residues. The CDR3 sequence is CASSATRGELRSSYNEQFF. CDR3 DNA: TGTGCCAGCAGCGCTACCCGCGGTGAACTCCGGAGCTCCTACAATGAGCAGTTCTTC.

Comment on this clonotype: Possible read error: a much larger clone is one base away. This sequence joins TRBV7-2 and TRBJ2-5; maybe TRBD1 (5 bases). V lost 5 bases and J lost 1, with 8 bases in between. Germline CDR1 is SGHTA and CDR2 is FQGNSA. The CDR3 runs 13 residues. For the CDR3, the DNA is TGTGCCAGCAGCCGGACAATCCAAGAGACCCAGTACTTC. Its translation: CASSRTIQETQYF.

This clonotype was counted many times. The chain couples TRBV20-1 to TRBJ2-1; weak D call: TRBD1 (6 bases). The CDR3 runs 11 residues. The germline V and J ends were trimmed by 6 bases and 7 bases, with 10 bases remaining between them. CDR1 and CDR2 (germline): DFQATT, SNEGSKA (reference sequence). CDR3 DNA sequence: TGCAGTGCGTACAGGGAGAATGAGCAGTTCTTC. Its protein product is CSAYRENEQFF.